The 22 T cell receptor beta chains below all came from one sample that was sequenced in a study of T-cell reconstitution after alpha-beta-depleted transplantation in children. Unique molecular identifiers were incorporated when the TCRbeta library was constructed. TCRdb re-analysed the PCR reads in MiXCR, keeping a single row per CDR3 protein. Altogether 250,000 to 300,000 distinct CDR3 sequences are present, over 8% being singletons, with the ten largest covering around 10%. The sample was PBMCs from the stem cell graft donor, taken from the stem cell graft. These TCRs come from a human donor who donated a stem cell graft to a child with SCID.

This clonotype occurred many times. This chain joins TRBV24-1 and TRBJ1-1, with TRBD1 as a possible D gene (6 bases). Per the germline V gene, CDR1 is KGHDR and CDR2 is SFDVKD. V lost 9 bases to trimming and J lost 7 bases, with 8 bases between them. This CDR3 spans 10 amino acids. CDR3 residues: CATPGDEAFF. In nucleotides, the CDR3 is TGTGCCACCCCAGGGGATGAAGCTTTCTTT.

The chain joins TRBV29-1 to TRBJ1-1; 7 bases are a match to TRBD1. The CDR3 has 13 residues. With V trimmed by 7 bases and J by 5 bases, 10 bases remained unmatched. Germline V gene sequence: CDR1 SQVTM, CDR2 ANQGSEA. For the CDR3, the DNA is TGCAGCGCCAGAGACAGGGAGGATACTGAAGCTTTCTTT. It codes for CSARDREDTEAFF.

The CDR3 loop reads CASSLWAENTGELFF. The CDR3 DNA is TGCGCCAGCAGCTTGTGGGCTGAGAACACCGGGGAGCTGTTTTTT. The gene calls are TRBV5-1 and TRBJ2-2; D gene uncertain. Germline values: CDR1 SGHRS, CDR2 YFSETQ. V shed 1 base and J shed 1 base, with 8 bases lying between them. The CDR3 is made up of 15 amino acids. Full variable domain (missing parts from reference TRBV5-1 and TRBJ2-2): KAGVTQTPRYLIKTRGQQVTLSCSPISGHRSVSWYQQTPGQGLQFLFEYFSETQRNKGNFPGRFSGRQFSNSRSEMNVSTLELGDSALYLCASSLWAENTGELFFGEGSRLTVL.

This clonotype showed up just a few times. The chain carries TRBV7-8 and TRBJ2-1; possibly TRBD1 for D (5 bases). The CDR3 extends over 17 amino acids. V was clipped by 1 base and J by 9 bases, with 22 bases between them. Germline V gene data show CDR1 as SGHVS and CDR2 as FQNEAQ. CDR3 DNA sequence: TGTGCCAGCAGCTTAGAGGGATCGGTCGTCAGGGATACTGAGCAGTTCTTC. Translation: CASSLEGSVVRDTEQFF.

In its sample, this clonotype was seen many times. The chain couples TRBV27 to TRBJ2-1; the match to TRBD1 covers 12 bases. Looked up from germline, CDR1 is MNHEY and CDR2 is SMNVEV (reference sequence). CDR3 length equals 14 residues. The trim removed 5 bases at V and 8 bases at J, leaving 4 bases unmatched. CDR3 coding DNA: TGTGCCAGCAGTAGGGGACAGGGGGCGTATGAGCAGTTCTTC. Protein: CASSRGQGAYEQFF.

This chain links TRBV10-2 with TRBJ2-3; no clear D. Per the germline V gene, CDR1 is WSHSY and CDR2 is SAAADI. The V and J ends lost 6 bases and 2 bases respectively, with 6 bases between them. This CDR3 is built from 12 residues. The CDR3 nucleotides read TGCGCCAGCAGCGACGTCACAGATACGCAGTATTTT. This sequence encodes CASSDVTDTQYF.

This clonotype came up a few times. The CDR3 reads CASSSEYNEQFF. CDR3 nucleotide sequence: TGTGCCAGCAGCTCCGAGTACAATGAGCAGTTCTTC. The chain employs TRBV7-9 and TRBJ2-1; D remains ambiguous. This CDR3 has 12 residues. The germline gives CDR1 SEHNR, CDR2 FQNEAQ (reference sequence). V was trimmed by 4 bases and J by 4 bases, leaving 5 bases between them. Together with reference TRBV7-9 and TRBJ2-1, the CDR3 gives the full variable domain: DTGVSQNPRHKITKRGQNVTFRCDPISEHNRLYWYRQTLGQGPEFLTYFQNEAQLEKSRLLSDRFSAERPKGSFSTLEIQRTEQGDSAMYLCASSSEYNEQFFGPGTRLTVL.

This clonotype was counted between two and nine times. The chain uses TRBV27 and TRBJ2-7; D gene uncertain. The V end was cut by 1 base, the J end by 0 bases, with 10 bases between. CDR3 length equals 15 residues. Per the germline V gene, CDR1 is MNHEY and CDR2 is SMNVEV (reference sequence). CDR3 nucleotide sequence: TGTGCCAGCAGTTTATACGGCTGGAGCTCCTACGAGCAGTACTTC. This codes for CASSLYGWSSYEQYF.

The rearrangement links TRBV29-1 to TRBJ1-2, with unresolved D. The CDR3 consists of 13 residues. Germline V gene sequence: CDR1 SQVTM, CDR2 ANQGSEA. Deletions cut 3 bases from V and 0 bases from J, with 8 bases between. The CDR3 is CSVELYTNYGYTF. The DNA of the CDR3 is TGCAGCGTTGAGCTCTACACTAACTATGGCTACACCTTC.

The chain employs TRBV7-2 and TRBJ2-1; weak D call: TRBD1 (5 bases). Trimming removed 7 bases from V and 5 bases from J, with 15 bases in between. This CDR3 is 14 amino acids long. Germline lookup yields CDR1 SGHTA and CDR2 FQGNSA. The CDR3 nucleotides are TGTGCCAGCATAGGGGCAGGTGAAAACAATGAGCAGTTCTTC. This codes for CASIGAGENNEQFF.

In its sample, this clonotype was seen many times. Here the CDR3 DNA reads TGTGCCAGCAGCTTTCAGCCTGCAGAGACCCAGTACTTC. Translated: CASSFQPAETQYF. The V gene is TRBV5-6, the J gene TRBJ2-5; D gene uncertain. Germline-derived CDR1 and CDR2 are SGHDT and YYEEEE. The CDR3 is 13 amino acids. Trimming stripped 2 bases from V and 4 bases from J, with 9 bases between.

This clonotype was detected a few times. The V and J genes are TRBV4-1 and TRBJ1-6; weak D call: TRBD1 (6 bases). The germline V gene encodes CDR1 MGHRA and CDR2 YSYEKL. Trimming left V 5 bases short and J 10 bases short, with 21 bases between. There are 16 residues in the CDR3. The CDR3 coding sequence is TGCGCCAGCAGCATGGCCCGGGACACAAGAAGCTCACCCCTCCACTTT. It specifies CASSMARDTRSSPLHF.

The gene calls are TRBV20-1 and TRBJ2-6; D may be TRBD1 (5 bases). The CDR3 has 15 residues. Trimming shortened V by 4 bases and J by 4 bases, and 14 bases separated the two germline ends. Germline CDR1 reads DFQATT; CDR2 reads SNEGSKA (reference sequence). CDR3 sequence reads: CSANTRALGANVLTF. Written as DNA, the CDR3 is TGCAGTGCTAACACCAGGGCCTTGGGGGCCAACGTCCTGACTTTC.

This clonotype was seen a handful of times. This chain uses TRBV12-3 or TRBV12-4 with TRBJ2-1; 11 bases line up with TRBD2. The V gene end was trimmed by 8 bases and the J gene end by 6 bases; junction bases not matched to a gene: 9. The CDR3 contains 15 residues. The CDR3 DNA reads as TGTGCCAGCCGCATCGGGACTAGCGGTTCCAATGAGCAGTTCTTC. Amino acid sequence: CASRIGTSGSNEQFF.

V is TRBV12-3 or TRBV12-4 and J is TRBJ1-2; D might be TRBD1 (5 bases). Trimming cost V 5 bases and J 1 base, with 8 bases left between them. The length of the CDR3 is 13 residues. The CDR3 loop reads CASSIRDNYGYTF. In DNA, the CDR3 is TGTGCCAGCAGTATCAGGGATAACTATGGCTACACCTTC.

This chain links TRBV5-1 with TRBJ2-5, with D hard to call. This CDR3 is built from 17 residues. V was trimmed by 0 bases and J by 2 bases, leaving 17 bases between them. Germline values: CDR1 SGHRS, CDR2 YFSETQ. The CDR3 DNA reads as TGCGCCAGCAGCTTGGAGGGTAGCCGTTCTGGTCAAGAGACCCAGTACTTC. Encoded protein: CASSLEGSRSGQETQYF.

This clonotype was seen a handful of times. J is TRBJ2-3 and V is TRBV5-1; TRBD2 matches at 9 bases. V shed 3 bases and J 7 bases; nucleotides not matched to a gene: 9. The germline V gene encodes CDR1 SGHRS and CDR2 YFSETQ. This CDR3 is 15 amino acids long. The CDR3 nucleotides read TGCGCCAGCAGCTCGGAGGGACTAGCAATAAATACGCAGTATTTT. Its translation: CASSSEGLAINTQYF.

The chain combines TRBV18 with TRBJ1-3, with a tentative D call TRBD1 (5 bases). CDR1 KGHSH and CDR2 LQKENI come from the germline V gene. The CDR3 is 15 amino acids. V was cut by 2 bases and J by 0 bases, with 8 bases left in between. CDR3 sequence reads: CASSPSGTSGNTIYF. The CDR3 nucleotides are TGTGCCAGCTCACCATCAGGGACCTCTGGAAACACCATATATTTT.

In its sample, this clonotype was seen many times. Here the CDR3 reads CASSQGGPGSPYGYTF. DNA for the CDR3: TGTGCCAGCAGCCAAGGCGGCCCAGGCAGCCCCTATGGCTACACCTTC. The chain uses TRBV4-2 and TRBJ1-2; D is undetermined. The CDR3 spans 16 residues. Germline V gene lookup returns CDR1 LGHNA and CDR2 YNFKEQ. V gave up 1 base and J gave up 4 bases, with 16 bases separating them.

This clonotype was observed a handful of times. This CDR3 is CSAPAGQAYNEQFF. In nucleotides, the CDR3 is TGCAGTGCCCCGGCGGGACAGGCCTACAATGAGCAGTTCTTC. V usage is TRBV20-1 and J usage is TRBJ2-1, with 8 bases that match TRBD1. The J segment lost 2 bases and the V segment lost 6 bases, leaving 6 bases of the junction unmatched. The CDR3 length is 14 residues. Germline V lookup: CDR1 DFQATT, CDR2 SNEGSKA (reference sequence).

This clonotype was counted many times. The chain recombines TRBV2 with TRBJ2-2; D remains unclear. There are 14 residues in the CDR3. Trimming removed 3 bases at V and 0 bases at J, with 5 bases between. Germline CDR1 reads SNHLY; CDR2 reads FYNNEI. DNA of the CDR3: TGTGCCAGCAGTGAGGTGGCGAACACCGGGGAGCTGTTTTTT. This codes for CASSEVANTGELFF.

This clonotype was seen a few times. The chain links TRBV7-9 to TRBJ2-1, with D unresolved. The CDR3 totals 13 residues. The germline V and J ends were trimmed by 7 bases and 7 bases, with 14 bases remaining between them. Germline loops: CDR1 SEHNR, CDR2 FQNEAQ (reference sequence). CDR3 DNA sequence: TGTGCCAGCATCCTTCCCGGTCTTAATGAGCAGTTCTTC. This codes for CASILPGLNEQFF.